This T cell receptor (beta chain) was identified in a study of blood T cell repertoires in COVID-19 (dated by TCRdb to about 2020). Concerning the study at large: The collaborator samples originated in the United States, Italy and Spain and spanned the acute and convalescent phases of COVID-19. The samples were drawn from the first 160 participants of the ongoing ImmuneRACE study and from under 1,500 subjects provided by 6 global collaborators. The repertoires were made available in a free public database intended to serve as a resource for research on the immune response to SARS-CoV-2. The dataset comprised deeply sampled blood TCRbeta repertoires from subjects exposed to, actively infected with, or recovered from COVID-19. Where available, HLA class I and class II types were taken from metadata supplied by the sample provider and were not determined by assay-based typing. The prospective study material was composed of cDNA or gDNA derived from T cells, B-cell-depleted T cells, or PBMCs. A de-identified subject ID, COVID-19 status, age in years and sex were almost always included in the sample metadata.

Reading from cysteine to phenylalanine, the CDR3 counts 11 amino acids. Only the CDR3 DNA is retained, 33 bases long and in frame from the first base. V is pared back by 2 bases and J by 12 bases, with 8 bases lying between the germline termini. The germline V gene gives CDR1 as MNHEY and CDR2 as SVGAGI. The collaborating institutions used their own protocols to collect whole blood in K2EDTA tubes. For TCRbeta analysis, collaborator samples were shipped as frozen whole blood, as isolated PBMCs, or as DNA extracted from either sample type. About this clone itself: Its antigen remains undetermined. Nothing much larger sits one base from this clone, and base qualities are not available.

TCRbeta CDR3 regions were amplified from genomic DNA using the immunoSEQ Assay, a bias-controlled multiplex PCR. Concerning the study's data processing: The number of nucleated cells in each sample was estimated by amplification of reference gene primers within the assay. To quantify the absolute abundance of each unique TCRbeta CDR3 rearrangement, sequence reads were collapsed and filtered. For each sample, productive Simpson clonality was calculated as the square root of Simpson's diversity index across productive rearrangements. The source is immuneACCESS, and TCRdb retained only in-frame sequences with V and J called. Part of the clones is not carried over; for the studies checked, unresolved V genes explain less than half of this, and the remainder is unexplained. That table is the source of V, J and clone size, and D and trimming were worked out from the DNA. The sample table lists a few hundred thousand clones, approximately 87% of them with a count of one. Of the sample, about 3.9% is held by the ten largest clones.

What the research found in general, with its limitations: The quantity of clinical and demographic metadata differed by source and by participant and was supplied without curation.

The TCR was taken from a woman between 50 and 59 years old with active or convalescent COVID-19. The sequenced sample was peripheral blood. Recombination joined TRBV6-5 with TRBJ2-1; tentative D gene TRBD2, with 6 bases matching. The DNA reads as follows: TGTGCCAGCAGTTACGGGCGGGGGCAGTTCTTC. Translated, it reads CASSYGRGQFF.